Below, one T cell receptor (beta chain) is given with its context. Which antigen it targets is not known. Nothing much larger sits one base from this clone, and base qualities are not available. Patients with active tuberculosis were defined as newly diagnosed, HIV-seronegative South African adults aged 18 years or older. Confirmation of active tuberculosis was based on positive sputum smear microscopy and/or a positive M. tuberculosis culture. Unsorted cryopreserved PBMC were immunosequenced, covering on average approximately 96,000 T cells per clinical donor. These data originate in a study of T cells in tuberculosis (dated by TCRdb to 2016 to 2019). Describing the broader study: The study combined CD1B tetramers and high-throughput TCR immunosequencing to characterize T cells specific for the mycobacterial lipid antigen glucose monomycolate (GMM). IGRA-negative adolescents, IGRA-positive adolescents with latent tuberculosis and adults with active tuberculosis, more than 9 per group, were compared in a South African clinical cohort. Active tuberculosis patient PBMC were archived before or within 7 days of starting standard anti-tuberculosis treatment.

What the research found in general, with its limitations: With the diverse GMM-specific repertoire as input, a classifier achieved under 90% accuracy (AUROC 0.90), whereas GEM motif frequencies as input gave under 75% accuracy. Compared with IGRA-negative controls, TCR-alpha repertoires from active tuberculosis had smaller mean NN-distances to GMM-specific TCRs, which suggests clonal expansion of these TCRs. The smaller NN-distances in active tuberculosis patients were driven in part by shorter CDR3-alpha lengths, while the difference seen for TCR-beta was not statistically significant. Clinical samples were chosen by availability of cryopreserved specimens, and active tuberculosis cases were adults while controls were adolescents.

TCR libraries were generated with the immunoSEQ multiplex PCR assay, using TCR-beta and/or TCR-alpha/delta assays for each sample. The amplified TCR libraries were sequenced on the Illumina high-throughput platform. Per the authors' processing: Clustering and dimensionality reduction relied on pairwise TCRdist distances among GMM-specific receptors from T cells that were either sorted ex vivo or expanded in vitro. Each clinical repertoire was assigned a mean NN-distance score, defined as the average TCRdist to the nearest 10% of tetramer-positive reference sequences. GEM TCR motif frequency was computed as the fraction of unique TCRs matching known GEM sequences by V/J usage and CDR3 length. Active tuberculosis was classified by linear discriminant analysis with leave-one-out cross-validation, implemented in scikit-learn. Not all clones reach the TCRdb copy of this immuneACCESS table, which keeps in-frame sequences only. Checked studies attribute under half of the gap to unresolved V genes and leave the rest unexplained. For V, J and clone size, that table is used; D and trimming come from the DNA. This sample is represented by about 10,000 clones; around 94% of them were singletons. The top ten constitute 10% to 15% of the sample.

The sequenced material came from PBMCs. The source of this sequence is an adult with tuberculosis.

The DNA is as follows: TGTGCCAGCAGCCGCGGCCGTCACACCGGGGAGCTGTTTTTT. Translation gives CASSRGRHTGELFF. The chain joins TRBV11-2 to TRBJ2-2, with the D gene uncertain. V is shortened by 5 bases, J by 3 bases, and the region joining them spans 10 bases. CDR1 and CDR2 (SGHAT, FQNNGV) derive from the germline V gene. The CDR3 numbers 14 residues from cysteine through phenylalanine. This entry keeps only the CDR3 DNA: 42 bases, framed from base 1. With the rest looked up from the reference TRBV11-2 and TRBJ2-2 genes rather than sequenced, the full variable domain is EAGVAQSPRYKIIEKRQSVAFWCNPISGHATLYWYQQILGQGPKLLIQFQNNGVVDDSQLPKDRFSAERLKGVDSTLKIQPAKLEDSAVYLCASSRGRHTGELFFGEGSRLTVL.